A single sample is the source of the 25 T cell receptor beta chains below, sequenced in a study of blood T cell repertoires in COVID-19 (dated by TCRdb to 2019 to 2021). Receptor libraries were prepared by the immunoSEQ multiplex PCR assay. The immuneACCESS repertoire file appears here via TCRdb, limited to in-frame rearrangements. These files lack a portion of the clones; in checked studies, under half of the deficit traces to unresolved V genes, and the cause of the others is not known. In this sample the table shows 200,000 or so clones, about 90% of which occur a single time. About 0.8% of the sample comes from the top ten. Sequencing input: peripheral blood. The receptors originated from a man aged 60-69 years with COVID-19, enrolled during active disease.

This rearrangement joins TRBV20-1 to TRBJ2-1, with D maybe TRBD1 (5 bases). The length of the CDR3 is 11 residues. V lost 1 base and J 9 bases, leaving 7 bases between the germline ends. Germline CDR1 and CDR2: DFQATT and SNEGSKA (reference sequence). In nucleotides, the CDR3 is TGCAGTGCTAGAGTAGGGGTTGAGCAGTTCTTC. Residues: CSARVGVEQFF.

This clone was recorded once. V is TRBV6-2 or TRBV6-3 and J is TRBJ1-1; TRBD1 agrees at 7 bases. This CDR3 contains 16 residues. With V trimmed by 4 bases and J by 0 bases, 8 bases remained unmatched. CDR1 is MNHEY and CDR2 is SVGEGT in the germline V gene. This CDR3 is CASSFNPGTVNTEAFF. DNA of the CDR3: TGTGCCAGCAGTTTCAATCCCGGGACAGTGAACACTGAAGCTTTCTTT.

This clone showed up just a few times. This chain connects TRBV4-2 to TRBJ2-1; 10 bases align to TRBD2. Trimming at V came to 0 bases and at J to 5 bases, leaving 7 bases not matched to a gene. This CDR3 is built from 17 residues. Germline V gives CDR1 LGHNA, CDR2 YNFKEQ. CDR3 protein: CASSQEGPSGGNNEQFF. CDR3 in DNA: TGTGCCAGCAGCCAAGAGGGCCCTAGCGGGGGAAACAATGAGCAGTTCTTC.

The rearrangement uses TRBV7-2 and TRBJ2-1; D is perhaps TRBD1 (6 bases). Germline V gene sequence: CDR1 SGHTA, CDR2 FQGNSA. The CDR3 extends over 13 amino acids. V lost 5 bases and J 6 bases, leaving 11 bases between the germline ends. The CDR3 loop reads CASSVSQGNEQFF. CDR3 nucleotides: TGTGCCAGCAGCGTCTCACAGGGCAATGAGCAGTTCTTC.

The chain employs TRBV5-5 and TRBJ1-6; 11 bases are a match to TRBD1. CDR3 length: 17 amino acids. The V segment lost 4 bases and the J segment 8 bases; nucleotides outside the gene matches: 11. CDR1 and CDR2 (germline): SGHKS, YYEKEE (reference sequence). In DNA, the CDR3 is TGTGCCAGCAGCCGAACCGGGACAGGGGGTATGCATTCACCCCTCCACTTT. This translates into CASSRTGTGGMHSPLHF.

CDR3 loop: CASSLRGGGDSNQPQHF. DNA of the CDR3: TGTGCCAGCAGTTTACGGGGAGGGGGGGATAGCAATCAGCCCCAGCATTTT. The rearrangement uses TRBV27 and TRBJ1-5, with D maybe TRBD1 (6 bases). Per germline, CDR1 MNHEY and CDR2 SMNVEV (reference sequence). The CDR3 spans 17 residues. V was shortened by 2 bases and J by 0 bases, with 14 bases between the two germline ends.

Details on this clone: At the DNA level, this CDR3 is encoded by other sequences in the same sample as well. This chain connects TRBV18 to TRBJ1-5; D is perhaps TRBD1 (5 bases). The germline gives CDR1 KGHSH, CDR2 LQKENI. The CDR3 sequence is 14 residues long. Trimming pared 0 bases from V and 4 bases from J, leaving 7 bases between. The CDR3 DNA sequence: TGTGCCAGCTCACCACCAGGGGCGAATCAGCCCCAGCATTTT. Its translation is CASSPPGANQPQHF.

Written as DNA, the CDR3 is TGTGCCAGTAGTCACCAGGGCTCAAACTATGGCTACACCTTC. Its protein product is CASSHQGSNYGYTF. V and J are TRBV19 and TRBJ1-2, with D possibly TRBD1 on 5 matching bases. This CDR3 is 14 amino acids long. Trimming pared 5 bases from V and 2 bases from J, leaving 12 bases between. CDR1 LNHDA and CDR2 SQIVND come from the germline V gene (reference sequence). Combining the CDR3 with reference TRBV19 and TRBJ1-2 gives the whole variable domain DGGITQSPKYLFRKEGQNVTLSCEQNLNHDAMYWYRQDPGQGLRLIYYSQIVNDFQKGDIAEGYSVSREKKESFPLTVTSAQKNPTAFYLCASSHQGSNYGYTFGSGTRLTVV.

The rearrangement links TRBV29-1 to TRBJ2-7; 10 positions match TRBD2. This CDR3 has 14 amino acids. J was trimmed by 7 bases and V by 7 bases; bases with no gene match: 13. The V gene's germline CDR1 is SQVTM and CDR2 ANQGSEA. CDR3 in DNA: TGCAGCGCCTCAACTAGCGGGGCGGCCGAAGAGCAGTACTTC. The encoded protein is CSASTSGAAEEQYF.

The chain links TRBV4-1 to TRBJ2-7; D is ambiguous. With 1 base removed from V and 3 bases from J, the gap between germline ends came to 10 bases. The germline CDR1 and CDR2 sequences are MGHRA and YSYEKL. The CDR3 loop spans 14 amino acids. The CDR3 region is CASSQVQSGYEQYF. The CDR3 DNA follows: TGCGCCAGCAGCCAAGTTCAATCCGGCTACGAGCAGTACTTC.

The chain uses TRBV9 and TRBJ2-3, with 7 bases matching TRBD1. V was pared by 2 bases and J by 4 bases, with 7 bases of the junction left unmatched. CDR1 and CDR2 (germline): SGDLS, YYNGEE. The CDR3 is made up of 15 amino acids. The CDR3 DNA reads as TGTGCCAGCAGCGTGTCGGGACAGTCCCCAGATACGCAGTATTTT. It yields the protein CASSVSGQSPDTQYF.

The chain recombines TRBV9 with TRBJ2-1; 9 bases line up with TRBD2. This CDR3 has 17 residues. The V gene's germline CDR1 is SGDLS and CDR2 YYNGEE. V lost 3 bases to trimming and J lost 4 bases; unmatched junction nucleotides: 11. The CDR3, as DNA: TGTGCCAGCAGCGCGGGGCCGACTAGCGGACCATACAATGAGCAGTTCTTC. It translates to CASSAGPTSGPYNEQFF.

This sequence joins TRBV9 and TRBJ2-5, with 7 bases matching TRBD1. CDR1 SGDLS and CDR2 YYNGEE come from the germline V gene. With V trimmed by 0 bases and J by 4 bases, 3 bases remained unmatched. The CDR3 runs to 14 residues. The CDR3 DNA reads as TGTGCCAGCAGCGTAGAACAGGGGCGAGAGACCCAGTACTTC. Its protein product is CASSVEQGRETQYF.

The genes are TRBV4-1 and TRBJ1-4; D is unclear. Germline loops: CDR1 MGHRA, CDR2 YSYEKL. The CDR3 is 16 residues long. Between the trimmed V and J ends, which lost 1 base and 5 bases, there was a span of 14 bases. CDR3 in amino acids: CASSQAAAVSNEKLFF. CDR3 nucleotide sequence: TGCGCCAGCAGCCAAGCGGCGGCAGTCTCAAATGAAAAACTGTTTTTT.

V and J are TRBV7-3 and TRBJ2-1, with 9 bases identical to TRBD1. The CDR3 spans 15 residues. After removal of 6 bases from V and 7 bases from J, the junction contained 10 bases not matched to a gene. Germline-derived CDR1 and CDR2 are SGHTA and FQGTGA. The CDR3 DNA follows: TGTGCCAGCAGTCACACCGGGACAGGGACGAATGAGCAGTTCTTC. This codes for CASSHTGTGTNEQFF.

Of note for this clone: This same CDR3 is encoded by further DNA sequences in the sample. The chain links TRBV18 to TRBJ2-7; D perhaps matches TRBD2 (5 bases). Trimming took off 6 bases at V and 0 bases at J, with 6 bases between the two ends. The CDR3 runs to 12 residues. The germline CDR1 and CDR2 sequences are KGHSH and LQKENI. CDR3 residues: CASSGSSYEQYF. CDR3 DNA: TGTGCCAGCTCGGGGAGCTCCTACGAGCAGTACTTC.

This rearrangement joins TRBV28 to TRBJ1-2; D not certain. Per the germline V gene, CDR1 is MDHEN and CDR2 is SYDVKM. V dropped 4 bases and J dropped 8 bases, with 11 bases sitting between them. The CDR3 contains 12 residues. This CDR3 is CASSSGEEGYTF. The CDR3 coding sequence is TGTGCCAGCAGTTCTGGGGAGGAGGGCTACACCTTC.

V is TRBV5-1 and J is TRBJ1-1; no clear D. Germline CDR1 is SGHRS and CDR2 is YFSETQ. The CDR3 spans 14 residues. Trimming left V 0 bases short and J 5 bases short, with 11 bases between. The CDR3 reads CASSLGGAGTEAFF. CDR3 nucleotides: TGCGCCAGCAGCTTGGGAGGCGCGGGGACTGAAGCTTTCTTT.

The J gene is TRBJ2-5, the V gene TRBV6-1; TRBD1 agrees at 7 bases. The CDR3 loop spans 16 amino acids. V trimming: 2 bases; J trimming: 7 bases; junction bases outside the gene matches: 13. Germline assignment: CDR1 MNHNS and CDR2 SASEGT. CDR3 in amino acids: CASSEIVGTVPTTQYF. CDR3 sequence (DNA): TGTGCCAGCAGTGAAATCGTCGGGACAGTCCCAACGACCCAGTACTTC.

The J gene is TRBJ2-1, the V gene TRBV3-1 (or the pseudogene TRBV3-2); 7 bases fit TRBD2. CDR3 length: 16 residues. The germline V gene has CDR1 LGHDT and CDR2 YNNKEL (reference sequence). The V gene end was trimmed by 1 base and the J gene end by 4 bases; junction bases not matched to a gene: 7. The CDR3 sequence: CASSQVMTGGYNEQFF. In DNA, the CDR3 is TGTGCCAGCAGCCAAGTAATGACGGGGGGTTACAATGAGCAGTTCTTC.

This clone came up once. V and J are TRBV11-2 and TRBJ2-3; 10 bases are a match to TRBD2. The ends lost 4 bases at V and 2 bases at J; junction bases unmatched: 9. Germline loops: CDR1 SGHAT, CDR2 FQNNGV. CDR3 length: 17 residues. Here the CDR3 DNA reads TGTGCCAGCAGCTACCCCTCTAGCGGGGGTCACACAGATACGCAGTATTTT. Protein sequence: CASSYPSSGGHTDTQYF.

V usage is TRBV15 and J usage is TRBJ2-7; TRBD2 matches at 9 bases. The CDR3 has 18 residues. Trimming at V came to 0 bases and at J to 6 bases, leaving 15 bases not matched to a gene. CDR1 is LNHNV and CDR2 is YYDKDF in the germline V gene (reference sequence). Here the CDR3 reads CATSRDLASGKRPSEQYF. For the CDR3, the DNA is TGTGCCACCAGCAGAGATCTGGCTAGCGGGAAGCGGCCGAGCGAGCAGTACTTC.

This chain uses TRBV6-4 with TRBJ1-5; a weak D match, TRBD1 (5 bases). Germline V gives CDR1 MRHNA, CDR2 SNTAGT. V was shortened by 2 bases and J by 0 bases, with 11 bases between the two germline ends. The CDR3 loop spans 16 amino acids. Written as DNA, the CDR3 is TGTGCCAGCAGTGACCTACCGGGGGATAGCAATCAGCCCCAGCATTTT. Its translation: CASSDLPGDSNQPQHF.

CDR3 residues: CASSIGLIYEQYF. The CDR3 coding sequence is TGTGCCAGCAGTATCGGACTGATCTACGAGCAGTACTTC. The chain joins TRBV27 to TRBJ2-7; TRBD2 is a possible D gene (5 bases). Germline CDR1 and CDR2: MNHEY and SMNVEV (reference sequence). CDR3 length: 13 amino acids. With 5 bases removed from V and 3 bases from J, the gap between germline ends came to 11 bases.

The chain carries TRBV6-2 or TRBV6-3 and TRBJ1-5, with TRBD1 as a possible D gene (6 bases). V was pared by 6 bases and J by 3 bases, with 18 bases between. CDR3 length: 16 amino acids. CDR1 is MNHEY and CDR2 is SVGEGT in the germline V gene. The CDR3 nucleotides read TGTGCCAGCAGCGCTATGACAGGCGTACTCAATCAGCCCCAGCATTTT. Translation gives CASSAMTGVLNQPQHF.